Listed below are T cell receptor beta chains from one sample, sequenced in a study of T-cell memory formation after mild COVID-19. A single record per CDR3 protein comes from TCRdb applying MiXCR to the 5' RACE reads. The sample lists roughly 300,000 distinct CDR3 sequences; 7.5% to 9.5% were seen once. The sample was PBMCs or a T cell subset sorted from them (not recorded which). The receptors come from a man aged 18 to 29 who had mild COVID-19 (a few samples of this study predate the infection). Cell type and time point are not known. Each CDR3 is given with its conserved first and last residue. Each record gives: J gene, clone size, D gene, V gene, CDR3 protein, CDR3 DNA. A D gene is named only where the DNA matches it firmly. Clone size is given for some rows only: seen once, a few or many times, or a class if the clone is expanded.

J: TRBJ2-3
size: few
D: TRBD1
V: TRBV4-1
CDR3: CASSHLGDSKAGSTDTQYF
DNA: TGCGCCAGCAGCCATCTAGGGGACAGTAAGGCCGGGAGCACAGATACGCAGTATTTT

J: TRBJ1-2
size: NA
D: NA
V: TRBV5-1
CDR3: CASTSLGSYTF
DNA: TGCGCCAGCACCTCGCTGGGGTCCTACACCTTC

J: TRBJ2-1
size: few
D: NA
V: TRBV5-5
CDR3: CASSSLSDEQFF
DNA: TGTGCCAGCAGCTCGCTCAGCGATGAGCAGTTCTTC

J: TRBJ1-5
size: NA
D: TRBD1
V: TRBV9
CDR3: CASSVGVGDREHF
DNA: TGTGCCAGCAGCGTAGGGGTAGGGGACAGGGAGCATTTT

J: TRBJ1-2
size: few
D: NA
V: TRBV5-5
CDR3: CASSPGGTFYGYTF
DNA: TGTGCCAGCAGCCCCGGAGGTACTTTCTATGGCTACACCTTC

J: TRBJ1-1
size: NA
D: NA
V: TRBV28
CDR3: CASSAYRDTLNTEAFF
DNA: TGTGCCAGCAGTGCCTACCGGGACACATTAAACACTGAAGCTTTCTTT

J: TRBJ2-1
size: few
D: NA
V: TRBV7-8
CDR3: CASSQRRGGYNEQFF
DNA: TGTGCCAGCAGCCAGCGAAGGGGGGGGTACAATGAGCAGTTCTTC

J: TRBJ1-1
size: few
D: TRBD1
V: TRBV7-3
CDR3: CASSQLQGDLAFF
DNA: TGTGCCAGCAGCCAACTCCAGGGGGATCTAGCTTTCTTT

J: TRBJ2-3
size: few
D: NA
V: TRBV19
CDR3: CATSGRSDTQYF
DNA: TGTGCCACCTCGGGGCGGTCAGATACGCAGTATTTT

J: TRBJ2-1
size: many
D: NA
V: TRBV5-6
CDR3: CASSLGRRNEQFF
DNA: TGTGCCAGCAGCTTGGGGAGGCGGAATGAGCAGTTCTTC

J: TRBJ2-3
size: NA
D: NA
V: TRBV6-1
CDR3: CASSGGSSGTDTQYF
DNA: TGTGCCAGCTCCGGGGGCTCCTCAGGCACAGATACGCAGTATTTT

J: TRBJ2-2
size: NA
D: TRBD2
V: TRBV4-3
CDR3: CASSQEPSGGNTGELFF
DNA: TGCGCCAGCAGCCAAGAGCCTAGCGGGGGGAACACCGGGGAGCTGTTTTTT

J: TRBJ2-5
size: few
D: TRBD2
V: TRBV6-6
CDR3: CASSTGGQETQYF
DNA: TGTGCCAGCAGTACGGGGGGACAAGAGACCCAGTACTTC

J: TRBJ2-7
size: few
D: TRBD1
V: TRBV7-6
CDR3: CASSSIQGFHEQYF
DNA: TGTGCCAGCAGCTCGATACAGGGGTTCCACGAGCAGTACTTC

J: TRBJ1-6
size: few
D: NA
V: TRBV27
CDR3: CASRSVGSPLHF
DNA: TGTGCCAGCAGATCCGTAGGTTCACCCCTCCACTTT

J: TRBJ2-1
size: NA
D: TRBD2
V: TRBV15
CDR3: CATSRDGGLWEQFF
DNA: TGTGCCACCAGCAGAGACGGGGGGTTGTGGGAGCAGTTCTTC

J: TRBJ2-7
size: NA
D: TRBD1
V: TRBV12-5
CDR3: CASGPGQGLWGSYEQYF
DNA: TGTGCTAGTGGACCGGGACAGGGCCTTTGGGGCTCCTACGAGCAGTACTTC

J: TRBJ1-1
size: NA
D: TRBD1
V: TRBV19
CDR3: CASTRARTGTGAFF
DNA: TGTGCCAGTACAAGGGCCCGGACAGGGACGGGAGCTTTCTTT

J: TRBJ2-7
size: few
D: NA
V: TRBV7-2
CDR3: CASSLEGGIVFSYEQYF
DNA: TGTGCCAGCAGCTTAGAAGGAGGAATCGTTTTTTCCTACGAGCAGTACTTC

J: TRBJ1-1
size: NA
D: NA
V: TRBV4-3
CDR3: CASSQEHGYSLGLEAFF
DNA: TGCGCCAGCAGCCAAGAACACGGCTATTCCCTCGGGCTTGAAGCTTTCTTT

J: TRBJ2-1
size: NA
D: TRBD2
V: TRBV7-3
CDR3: CASSPRAGVSYNEQFF
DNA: TGTGCCAGCAGCCCTCGGGCGGGGGTCTCCTACAATGAGCAGTTCTTC

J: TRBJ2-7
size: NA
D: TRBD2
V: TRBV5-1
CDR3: CASSLVGGGDEQYF
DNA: TGCGCCAGCAGCTTGGTCGGGGGGGGAGATGAGCAGTACTTC

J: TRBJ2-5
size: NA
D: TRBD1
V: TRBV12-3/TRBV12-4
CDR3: CASSLTGQGTQYF
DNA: TGTGCCAGCAGTTTGACAGGGCAGGGGACCCAGTACTTC

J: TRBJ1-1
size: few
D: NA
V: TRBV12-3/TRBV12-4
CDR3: CASSFGQLGTEAFF
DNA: TGTGCCAGCAGTTTCGGACAGCTGGGTACTGAAGCTTTCTTT

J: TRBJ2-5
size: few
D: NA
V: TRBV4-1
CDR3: CASSQDEFKLGGRKYQETQYF
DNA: TGCGCCAGCAGCCAAGATGAGTTTAAGTTGGGAGGACGGAAGTACCAAGAGACCCAGTACTTC

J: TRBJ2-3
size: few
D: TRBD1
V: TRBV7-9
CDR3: CARGSTGNTDTQYF
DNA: TGTGCCAGGGGGTCGACAGGGAACACAGATACGCAGTATTTT

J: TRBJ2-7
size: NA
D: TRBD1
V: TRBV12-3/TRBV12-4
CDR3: CASSSLGQGRYEQYF
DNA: TGTGCCAGCAGTTCCCTTGGACAGGGAAGGTACGAGCAGTACTTC

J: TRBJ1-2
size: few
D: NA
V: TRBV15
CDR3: CATSRRLGGPGDGYTF
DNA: TGTGCCACCAGCAGACGGCTGGGCGGGCCGGGGGATGGCTACACCTTC

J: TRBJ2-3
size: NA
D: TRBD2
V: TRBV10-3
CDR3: CAISTSGNTDTQYF
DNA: TGTGCCATCAGTACTAGCGGGAACACAGATACGCAGTATTTT

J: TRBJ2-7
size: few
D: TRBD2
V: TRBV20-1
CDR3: CSARDVNSGGGKEQYF
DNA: TGCAGTGCTAGAGACGTAAATAGCGGGGGGGGAAAGGAGCAGTACTTC

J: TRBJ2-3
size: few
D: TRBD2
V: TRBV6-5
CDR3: CASSYRLAGDTDTQYF
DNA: TGTGCCAGCAGTTACAGGCTAGCGGGGGATACAGATACGCAGTATTTT

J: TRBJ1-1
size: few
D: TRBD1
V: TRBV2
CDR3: CATHRGGNTEAFF
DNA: TGTGCCACCCACAGGGGGGGGAACACTGAAGCTTTCTTT

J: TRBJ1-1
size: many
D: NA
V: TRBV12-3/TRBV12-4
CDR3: CASSANLNTEAFF
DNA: TGTGCCAGCAGTGCGAACCTGAACACTGAAGCTTTCTTT

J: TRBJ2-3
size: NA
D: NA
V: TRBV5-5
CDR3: CASRRPGSSTDTQYF
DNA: TGTGCCAGCAGAAGACCGGGATCTAGCACAGATACGCAGTATTTT

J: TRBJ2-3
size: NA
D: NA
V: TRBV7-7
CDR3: CASGATSTDTQYF
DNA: TGTGCCTCGGGGGCCACTAGCACAGATACGCAGTATTTT

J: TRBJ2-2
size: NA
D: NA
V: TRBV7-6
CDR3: CASSPISASKSGELFF
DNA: TGTGCCAGCAGCCCAATCTCAGCGTCGAAGTCCGGGGAGCTGTTTTTT

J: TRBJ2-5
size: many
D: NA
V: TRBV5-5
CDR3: CASSLASGRETQYF
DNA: TGTGCCAGCAGCTTGGCCAGTGGCAGGGAGACCCAGTACTTC

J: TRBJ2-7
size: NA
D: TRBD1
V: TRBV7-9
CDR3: CASSGTGVGSSYEQYF
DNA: TGTGCCAGCAGCGGAACAGGGGTGGGAAGCTCCTACGAGCAGTACTTC

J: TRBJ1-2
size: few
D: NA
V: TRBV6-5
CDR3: CASSYDGRRGGGYTF
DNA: TGTGCCAGCAGCTACGACGGGAGACGGGGGGGTGGCTACACCTTC

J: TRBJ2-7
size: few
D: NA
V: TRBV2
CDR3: CASSERRGPYEQYF
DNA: TGTGCCAGCAGCGAACGCCGTGGACCCTACGAGCAGTACTTC

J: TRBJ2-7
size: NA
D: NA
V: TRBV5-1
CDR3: CASSFPDSYEQYF
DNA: TGCGCCAGCAGCTTCCCGGACTCCTACGAGCAGTACTTC

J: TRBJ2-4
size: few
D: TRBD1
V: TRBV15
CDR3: CATSRGWTGENIQYF
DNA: TGTGCCACCAGCAGAGGGTGGACAGGGGAAAACATTCAGTACTTC

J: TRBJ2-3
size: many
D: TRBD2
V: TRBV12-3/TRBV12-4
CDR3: CASIRTSGGSDTQYF
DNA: TGTGCCAGCATAAGGACTAGCGGGGGCTCAGATACGCAGTATTTT

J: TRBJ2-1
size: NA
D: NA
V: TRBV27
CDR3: CASSLSFSPPGDLNEQFF
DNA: TGTGCCAGCAGTTTATCCTTCTCCCCGCCAGGGGACCTCAATGAGCAGTTCTTC

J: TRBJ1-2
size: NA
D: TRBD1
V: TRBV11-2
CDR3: CASSSIRDRVYGYTF
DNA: TGTGCCAGCAGCTCCATCCGGGACAGGGTCTATGGCTACACCTTC

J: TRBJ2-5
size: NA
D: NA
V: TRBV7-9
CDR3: CASSLGLTKETQYF
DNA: TGTGCCAGCAGCCTGGGACTGACTAAAGAGACCCAGTACTTC

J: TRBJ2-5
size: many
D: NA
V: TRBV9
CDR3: CASSVAGSGGAETQYF
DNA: TGTGCCAGCAGCGTAGCAGGGTCCGGAGGGGCGGAGACCCAGTACTTC

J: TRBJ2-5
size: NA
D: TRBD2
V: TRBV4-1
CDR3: CASSPLGGGRQETQYF
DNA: TGCGCCAGCAGCCCCCTGGGCGGGGGGCGTCAAGAGACCCAGTACTTC

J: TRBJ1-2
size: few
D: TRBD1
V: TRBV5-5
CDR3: CASTPSLDRVGYTF
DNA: TGTGCCAGCACCCCTTCCCTCGACAGGGTAGGCTACACCTTC

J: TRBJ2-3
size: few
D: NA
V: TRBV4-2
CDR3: CASSQDWGAGTDTQYF
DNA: TGCGCCAGCAGCCAAGATTGGGGCGCGGGCACAGATACGCAGTATTTT

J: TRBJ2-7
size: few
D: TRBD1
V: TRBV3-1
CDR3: CASSQTGQDYEQYF
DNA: TGTGCCAGCAGCCAAACCGGACAGGACTACGAGCAGTACTTC

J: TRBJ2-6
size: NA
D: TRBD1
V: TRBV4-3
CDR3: CASSQVGQGASGANVLTF
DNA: TGCGCCAGCAGCCAAGTTGGACAGGGGGCGAGCGGGGCCAACGTCCTGACTTTC

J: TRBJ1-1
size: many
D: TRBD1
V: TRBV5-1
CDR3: CPATSGTEEPNTEAFF
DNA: TGCCCCGCTACAAGCGGGACAGAAGAACCAAACACTGAAGCTTTCTTT